This T cell receptor beta chain derives from a study of CD4 T cells in relation to SARS-CoV-2 and coronaviruses. Germline CDR1 MDHEN, CDR2 SYDVKM. V was cut by 8 bases and J by 11 bases, with 21 bases left in between. The length of the CDR3 is 13 residues. A word on this clone: Its antigen is undetermined.

Profiling relied on immunoSEQ multiplex PCR, and the TCRdb table lists in-frame clones only, not all of them. The data hold about 36,000 clones, with just over 75% observed a single time. This sequence was found in an adult with COVID-19. Material for sequencing was memory CD4+ T cells from PBMCs, cultured in vitro. J is TRBJ1-1 and V is TRBV28; unclear D gene. The CDR3 spells CASSRYAIIFAFF. The CDR3 nucleotides read TGTGCCAGCTCTCGTTACGCCATAATTTTCGCTTTCTTT.